This TCR beta chain was identified in a study of immune evolution from preneoplasia to lung adenocarcinoma. Study-wide points: T cell clonality was higher in KRAS-mutant than EGFR-mutant or wild-type nodules. Later-stage lesions appeared to have more T cells, more diversity, less clonality.

Assay: immunoSEQ multiplex PCR; the TCRdb copy retains only in-frame clones and omits some. The data show some 3,300 clones, with around 78% seen just once and roughly a tenth held by the top ten. Note on this clone: Its antigen is as yet unknown.

There are 16 residues in the CDR3. V lost 4 bases, J lost 0 bases, and 11 bases lay in between. Germline assignment: CDR1 SGDLS and CDR2 YYNGEE. The rearrangement links TRBV9 to TRBJ2-6, with D tentatively TRBD1 or TRBD2 (5 bases each). The sequence came from a person aged 55-80 years with lung adenocarcinoma. The specimen sequenced was FFPE minimally invasive lung adenocarcinoma tissue. Written as DNA, the CDR3 is TGTGCCAGCAGCATCGGGACCTTCTCTGGGGCCAACGTCCTGACTTTC. It encodes CASSIGTFSGANVLTF.